These 3 T cell receptor beta chains originate from one sample sequenced in a study of T cells in Graves' hyperthyroidism and ophthalmopathy. TCR beta CDR3 regions were amplified from RNA. The TCR CDR3 was amplified in a first-round RT-PCR using the HTBI primer set. TCRdb fed the multiplex PCR reads into MiXCR, producing one record per CDR3 protein. The repertoire holds about 420,000 distinct CDR3 sequences, with roughly 13% as singletons. The material sequenced was blood. The receptors shown here come from a woman between 18 and 29 years old with Graves' hyperthyroidism.

With respect to this clonotype: This may stem from a read error, because a much larger clone lies one nucleotide away. This chain connects TRBV11-3 to TRBJ2-1; TRBD1 might be the D (6 bases). In germline, CDR1 is SGHNT, CDR2 YENEEA. Deletions cut 2 bases from V and 10 bases from J, with 12 bases between. This CDR3 is 13 amino acids long. The CDR3 here is CASSLLQGEEQFF. DNA of the CDR3: TGTGCCAGCAGCTTATTACAGGGCGAGGAGCAGTTCTTC.

This clonotype was observed at least ten times. The gene calls are TRBV6-1 and TRBJ2-7; D uncertain. The germline V gene has CDR1 MNHNS and CDR2 SASEGT. V lost 6 bases, J lost 3 bases, and 15 bases lay in between. The CDR3 is 14 residues long. CDR3 sequence reads: CASRTVGPIYEQYF. CDR3 DNA: TGTGCCAGCAGAACGGTAGGGCCCATCTACGAGCAGTACTTC.

This clonotype was seen at least ten times. This rearrangement joins TRBV3-1 to TRBJ2-1, with a weak D call TRBD2 (6 bases). The V gene lost 3 bases and the J gene lost 3 bases, with 12 bases spanning the gap. The germline gives CDR1 LGHDT, CDR2 YNNKEL (reference sequence). The CDR3 extends over 15 amino acids. The CDR3 coding sequence is TGTGCCAGCAGCCATCGGGGGAGACTCTACAATGAGCAGTTCTTC. Protein: CASSHRGRLYNEQFF.